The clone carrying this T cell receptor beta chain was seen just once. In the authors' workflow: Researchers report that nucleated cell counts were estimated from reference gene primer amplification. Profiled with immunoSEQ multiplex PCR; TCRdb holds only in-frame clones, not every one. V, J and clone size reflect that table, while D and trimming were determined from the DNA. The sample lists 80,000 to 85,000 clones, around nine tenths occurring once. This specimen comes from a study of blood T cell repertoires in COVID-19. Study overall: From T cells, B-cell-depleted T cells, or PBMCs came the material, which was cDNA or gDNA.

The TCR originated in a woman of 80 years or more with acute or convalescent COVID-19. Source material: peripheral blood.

CDR3 nucleotide sequence: TGTGCCAGTAGTACGGGGGGCCGCACAGATACGCAGTATTTT. This encodes CASSTGGRTDTQYF. J is TRBJ2-3 and V is TRBV19; possibly TRBD2 for D (7 bases). Germline V gene data show CDR1 as LNHDA and CDR2 as SQIVND (reference sequence). The germline V and J ends were trimmed by 4 bases and 1 base, with 9 bases remaining between them. This CDR3 is built from 14 residues. Drawing the rest from reference TRBV19 and TRBJ2-3, the complete variable domain is DGGITQSPKYLFRKEGQNVTLSCEQNLNHDAMYWYRQDPGQGLRLIYYSQIVNDFQKGDIAEGYSVSREKKESFPLTVTSAQKNPTAFYLCASSTGGRTDTQYFGPGTRLTVL.